This T cell receptor beta chain was profiled in a study of blood T cell repertoires in COVID-19. As for the study in general: Spain, Italy and the United States supplied samples that represented acute and convalescent COVID-19. Sources were T cells, B-cell-depleted T cells, or PBMCs; the material itself was cDNA or gDNA.

Original data processing: Scientists estimated how many nucleated cells there were by amplifying reference gene primers. Measured with immunoSEQ multiplex PCR; TCRdb has only the in-frame clones, and not every one. Clone size and V and J calls were adopted from that table, with D and trimming inferred from the DNA. Among approximately 230,000 clones, over 75% were seen once, and the ten largest hold 2% to 2.5%. V lost 1 base and J lost 5, with 12 bases in between. The CDR3 has 14 amino acids. CDR1 and CDR2 (germline): GTSNPN, SVGIG (reference sequence). The receptor's source is a woman aged 40 to 50 who had recovered from COVID-19. The rearrangement uses TRBV30 and TRBJ2-1; D is perhaps TRBD2 (6 bases). Sequences were obtained from peripheral blood. The CDR3 sequence is CAWSGGSGHNEQFF. The CDR3 bases are TGTGCCTGGAGTGGAGGTAGCGGACACAATGAGCAGTTCTTC.